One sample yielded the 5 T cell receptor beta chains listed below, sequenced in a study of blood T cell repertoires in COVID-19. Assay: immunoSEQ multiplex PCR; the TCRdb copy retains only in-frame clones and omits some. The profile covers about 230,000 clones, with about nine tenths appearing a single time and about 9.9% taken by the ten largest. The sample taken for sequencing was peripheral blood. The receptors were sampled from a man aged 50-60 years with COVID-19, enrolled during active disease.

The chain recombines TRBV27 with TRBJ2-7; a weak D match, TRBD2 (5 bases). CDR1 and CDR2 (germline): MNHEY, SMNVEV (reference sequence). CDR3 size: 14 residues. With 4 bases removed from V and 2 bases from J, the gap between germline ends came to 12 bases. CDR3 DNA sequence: TGTGCCAGCAGTTCGGCCGGGGTCCCCTACGAGCAGTACTTC. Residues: CASSSAGVPYEQYF.

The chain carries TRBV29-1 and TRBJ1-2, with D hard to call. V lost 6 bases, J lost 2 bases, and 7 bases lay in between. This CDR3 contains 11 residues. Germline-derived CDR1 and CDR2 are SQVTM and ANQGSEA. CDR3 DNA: TGCAGCGTCGAGTGGAACTATGGCTACACCTTC. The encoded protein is CSVEWNYGYTF.

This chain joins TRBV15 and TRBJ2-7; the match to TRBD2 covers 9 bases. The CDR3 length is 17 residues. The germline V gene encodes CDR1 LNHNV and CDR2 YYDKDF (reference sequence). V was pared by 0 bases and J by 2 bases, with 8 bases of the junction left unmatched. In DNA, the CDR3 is TGTGCCACCAGCAGAGATCCCCGACTAGCGGTACCCTACGAGCAGTACTTC. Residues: CATSRDPRLAVPYEQYF.

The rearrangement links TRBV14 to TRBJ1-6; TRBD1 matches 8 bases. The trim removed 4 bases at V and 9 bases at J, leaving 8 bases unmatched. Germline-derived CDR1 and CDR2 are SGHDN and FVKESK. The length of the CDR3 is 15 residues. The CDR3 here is CASSPTGTGFSPLHF. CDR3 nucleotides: TGTGCCAGCAGCCCAACCGGGACAGGTTTTTCACCCCTCCACTTT.

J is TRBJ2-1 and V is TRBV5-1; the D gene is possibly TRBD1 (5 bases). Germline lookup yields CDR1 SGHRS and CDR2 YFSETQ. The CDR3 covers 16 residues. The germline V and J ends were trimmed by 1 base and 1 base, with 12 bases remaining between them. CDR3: CASSLIAGLSYNEQFF. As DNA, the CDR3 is TGCGCCAGCAGCTTGATCGCAGGGTTATCCTACAATGAGCAGTTCTTC.